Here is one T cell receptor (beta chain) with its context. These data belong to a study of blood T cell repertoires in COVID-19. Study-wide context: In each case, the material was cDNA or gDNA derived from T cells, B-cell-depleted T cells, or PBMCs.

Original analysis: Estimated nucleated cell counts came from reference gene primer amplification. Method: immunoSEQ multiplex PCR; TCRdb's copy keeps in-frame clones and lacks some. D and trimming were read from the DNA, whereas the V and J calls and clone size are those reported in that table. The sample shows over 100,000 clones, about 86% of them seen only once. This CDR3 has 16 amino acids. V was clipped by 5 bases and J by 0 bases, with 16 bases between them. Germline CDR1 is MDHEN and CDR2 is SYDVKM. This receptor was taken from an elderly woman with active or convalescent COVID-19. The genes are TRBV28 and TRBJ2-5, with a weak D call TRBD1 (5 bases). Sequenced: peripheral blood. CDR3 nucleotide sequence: TGTGCCAGCAGTCCCCTAGGGGATAAGTACCAAGAGACCCAGTACTTC. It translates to CASSPLGDKYQETQYF.